Following are 14 T cell receptor beta chains from one sample sequenced in a study of T cell changes during pregnancy in multiple sclerosis. Using immunoSEQ multiplex PCR, the repertoire was profiled, and TCRdb retains in-frame clones only, with some absent. The sample consists of some 97,000 clones, 94% of them appearing once. The sequencing here drew on peripheral blood, taken before pregnancy. The receptors were sampled from a female donor with multiple sclerosis, enrolled in a pregnancy study.

The V call is TRBV9, the J call TRBJ1-2; D unresolved. Germline lookup yields CDR1 SGDLS and CDR2 YYNGEE. The CDR3 is made up of 16 amino acids. The V end lost 3 bases, the J end lost 3 bases, and 18 bases lay between the germline ends. The CDR3 sequence is CASSAGRSGEDYGYTF. Here the CDR3 DNA reads TGTGCCAGCAGCGCCGGACGGAGTGGGGAGGACTATGGCTACACCTTC.

The rearrangement joins TRBV28 to TRBJ1-5, with D perhaps matching TRBD1 (5 bases). Trimming stripped 5 bases from V and 8 bases from J, with 22 bases between. The CDR3 totals 16 residues. Germline assignment: CDR1 MDHEN and CDR2 SYDVKM. CDR3 in amino acids: CASSQPDRDSSEPQHF. DNA of the CDR3: TGTGCCAGCAGTCAACCGGACCGGGACTCGAGTGAGCCCCAGCATTTT.

The V gene is TRBV6-5, the J gene TRBJ1-1; D remains unclear. Germline assignment: CDR1 MNHEY and CDR2 SVGAGI. The length of the CDR3 is 13 residues. Trimming pared 6 bases from V and 1 base from J, leaving 9 bases between. The CDR3, as DNA: TGTGCCAGCAGCTTATCTACGAACACTGAAGCTTTCTTT. This gives the protein CASSLSTNTEAFF.

There are a few counts of this clone. The J gene is TRBJ1-3, the V gene TRBV14; weak D call: TRBD1 (6 bases). Germline V gene sequence: CDR1 SGHDN, CDR2 FVKESK. V was pared by 1 base and J by 0 bases, with 10 bases between. This CDR3 has 16 amino acids. The CDR3 DNA follows: TGTGCCAGCAGCCAAGCCACAGGGTTCTCTGGAAACACCATATATTTT. Translating it yields CASSQATGFSGNTIYF.

The V call is TRBV10-2, the J call TRBJ1-1; D unclear. This CDR3 has 12 amino acids. With 7 bases removed from V and 3 bases from J, the gap between germline ends came to 9 bases. CDR1 and CDR2 (germline): WSHSY, SAAADI. The CDR3 here is CASMVGDTEAFF. CDR3 coding DNA: TGCGCCAGCATGGTCGGGGACACTGAAGCTTTCTTT.

In its sample, this clone was seen once. The chain has TRBV28 and TRBJ2-2; 10 bases line up with TRBD2. The V gene's germline CDR1 is MDHEN and CDR2 SYDVKM. The trim removed 5 bases at V and 8 bases at J, leaving 14 bases unmatched. The length of the CDR3 is 17 residues. CDR3 region: CASSPSSGSILLGELFF. CDR3 coding DNA: TGTGCCAGCAGTCCCTCTAGCGGGAGCATCTTGTTAGGGGAGCTGTTTTTT.

V is TRBV30 and J is TRBJ2-7; 12 bases agree with TRBD1. The V segment lost 5 bases and the J segment 0 bases; nucleotides outside the gene matches: 11. This CDR3 region has 17 residues. From germline, CDR1 is GTSNPN and CDR2 SVGIG (reference sequence). Here the CDR3 reads CAWGTGTGGLISYEQYF. The CDR3 DNA is TGTGCCTGGGGGACCGGGACAGGGGGCCTAATCTCCTACGAGCAGTACTTC. Based on the CDR3 plus reference TRBV30 and TRBJ2-7, the full variable domain is SQTIHQWPATLVQPVGSPLSLECTVEGTSNPNLYWYRQAAGRGLQLLFYSVGIGQISSEVPQNLSASRPQDRQFILSSKKLLLSDSGFYLCAWGTGTGGLISYEQYFGPGTRLTVT.

This chain joins TRBV5-6 and TRBJ2-1; TRBD2 matches 7 bases. This CDR3 is 15 amino acids long. The V gene's germline CDR1 is SGHDT and CDR2 YYEEEE. Trimming cost V 4 bases and J 7 bases; bases outside gene matches: 11. CDR3 bases: TGTGCCAGCAGCGGAGGGAGGGGAAGCTTTAATGAGCAGTTCTTC. It encodes CASSGGRGSFNEQFF. The full variable domain, its missing parts supplied by reference TRBV5-6 and TRBJ2-1, is DAGVTQSPTHLIKTRGQQVTLRCSPKSGHDTVSWYQQALGQGPQFIFQYYEEEERQRGNFPDRFSGHQFPNYSSELNVNALLLGDSALYLCASSGGRGSFNEQFFGPGTRLTVL.

The chain combines TRBV15 with TRBJ2-2; 11 bases fit TRBD2. The CDR3 contains 17 residues. Germline CDR1 reads LNHNV; CDR2 reads YYDKDF (reference sequence). V lost 1 base and J lost 2; bases outside the gene matches: 3. Here the CDR3 DNA reads TGTGCCACCAGCAGAGCGGGACTAGCGGCCAACACCGGGGAGCTGTTTTTT. Residues: CATSRAGLAANTGELFF.

The rearrangement joins TRBV5-1 to TRBJ2-1, with 10 nucleotides matching TRBD2. The CDR3 length is 15 residues. The trim removed 3 bases at V and 4 bases at J, leaving 4 bases unmatched. The V gene's germline CDR1 is SGHRS and CDR2 YFSETQ. The CDR3 DNA is TGCGCCAGCAGCTCCTGGACTAGCGGTTACAATGAGCAGTTCTTC. It specifies CASSSWTSGYNEQFF.

The J gene is TRBJ2-1, the V gene TRBV5-8, with TRBD2 matching 13 bases. CDR1 and CDR2 from the germline V gene are SGHTS and YDEGEE. With 5 bases clipped from V and 9 bases from J, the junction kept 8 bases outside the gene matches. This CDR3 has 15 amino acids. The CDR3 bases are TGTGCCAGCAGACGCGGACTAGCGGGAGAGGGTGAGCAGTTCTTC. Its translation is CASRRGLAGEGEQFF.

The chain employs TRBV5-1 and TRBJ2-5; 11 nucleotides match TRBD2. The CDR3 contains 17 residues. J lost 3 bases, V lost 3 bases, and 10 bases had no gene match. The germline gives CDR1 SGHRS, CDR2 YFSETQ. CDR3 region: CASSSAPGTSGEETQYF. The CDR3 nucleotides read TGCGCCAGCAGCTCAGCGCCCGGGACTAGCGGTGAAGAGACCCAGTACTTC.

J is TRBJ2-7 and V is TRBV4-1, with D perhaps matching TRBD1 (6 bases). Deletions cut 2 bases from V and 0 bases from J, with 14 bases between. Germline V gives CDR1 MGHRA, CDR2 YSYEKL. The CDR3 runs to 16 residues. In DNA, the CDR3 is TGCGCCAGCAGCCAAACCCCGGGACAAGGCTCCTACGAGCAGTACTTC. Its protein is CASSQTPGQGSYEQYF.

V usage is TRBV6-6 and J usage is TRBJ2-1; the match to TRBD1 covers 9 bases. Germline V gene data show CDR1 as MNHNY and CDR2 as SVGAGI (reference sequence). V dropped 2 bases and J dropped 8; count of bases not matched to a gene: 7. The CDR3 runs to 15 residues. CDR3 residues: CASSYTSRDRDEQFF. In DNA form, the CDR3 reads TGTGCCAGCAGTTACACGTCCCGGGACAGGGATGAGCAGTTCTTC.